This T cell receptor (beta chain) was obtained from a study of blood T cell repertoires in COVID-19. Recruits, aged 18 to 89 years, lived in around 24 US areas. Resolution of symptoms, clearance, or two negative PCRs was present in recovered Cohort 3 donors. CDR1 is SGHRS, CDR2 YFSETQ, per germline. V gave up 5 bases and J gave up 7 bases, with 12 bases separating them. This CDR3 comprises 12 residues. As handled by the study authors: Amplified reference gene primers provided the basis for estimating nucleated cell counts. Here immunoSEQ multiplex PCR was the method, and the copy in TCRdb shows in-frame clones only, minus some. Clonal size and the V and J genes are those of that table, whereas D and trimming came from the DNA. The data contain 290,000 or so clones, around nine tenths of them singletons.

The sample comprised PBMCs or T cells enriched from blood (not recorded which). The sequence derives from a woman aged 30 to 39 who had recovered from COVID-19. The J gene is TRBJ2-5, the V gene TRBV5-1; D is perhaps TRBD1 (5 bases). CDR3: CASREPTGTQYF. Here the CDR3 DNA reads TGCGCCAGCAGGGAACCAACAGGGACCCAGTACTTC.